This TCR beta chain was recovered during a study of blood T cells in healthy people across ages. Using a J-beta primer mix together with a sample-barcoded 5' primer, a second PCR was run for roughly 7 to 11 cycles. Through a template-switch adaptor with 12 random nucleotides, each cDNA molecule received a tag. A single record per CDR3 protein comes from TCRdb applying MiXCR to the 5' RACE reads. Altogether about 970,000 distinct CDR3 sequences are present, just over 50% being singletons, with the ten largest covering about a fifth. Ten milliliters of peripheral blood were drawn from each donor. There were at least 6 micrograms of total RNA extracted from every sample. About this clonotype itself: What it binds is unknown.

Findings and caveats of the study: Naive T cell percentage by flow cytometry tracked strongly with beta diversity.

V was shortened by 10 bases and J by 2 bases, with 27 bases between the two germline ends. Germline CDR1 reads MDHEN; CDR2 reads SYDVKM. This CDR3 contains 17 residues. The V call is TRBV28, the J call TRBJ2-7; TRBD2 might be the D (8 bases). The TCR originated in a woman aged 60-75 years in good health. The sample comprised blood. The CDR3 DNA sequence: TGTGCCACCAGACAGGGACCCTTAGCGGGAAAAACCTACGAGCAGTACTTC. This translates into CATRQGPLAGKTYEQYF. The whole variable domain, filled in from reference TRBV28 and TRBJ2-7, reads DVKVTQSSRYLVKRTGEKVFLECVQDMDHENMFWYRQDPGLGLRLIYFSYDVKMKEKGDIPEGYSVSREKKERFSLILESASTNQTSMYLCATRQGPLAGKTYEQYFGPGTRLTVT.